The following is a T cell receptor beta chain sequence with its context. Its cognate antigen is unknown. The data stem from a study of cytomegalovirus exposure and HLA in healthy donors. Study as a whole: Prior work identified about 120 million unique TCR beta sequences in some 200 million T cells. General observations from the study: HLA allele associations emerged for roughly 17,000 TCR beta sequences in a later analysis, at 0.05 false discovery rate. The authors reported that TCR beta sequences could predict HLA-A and HLA-B alleles. These predictions were accurate for most subjects in the first cohort. For TCR beta chains, V- and J-gene trimming was later linked to a missense DCLRE1C variant.

PCR employed 60 Vbeta and 13 Jbeta primers. Only in-frame clones appear in the TCRdb table, and some are missing; sequencing was by immunoSEQ multiplex PCR. The sample yields hundreds of thousands of clones, roughly 79% seen once. This CDR3 is built from 16 residues. Trimming removed 0 bases from V and 0 bases from J, with 9 bases in between. Germline assignment: CDR1 MNHNY and CDR2 SVGAGI (reference sequence). Sequenced input: PBMCs. V usage is TRBV6-6 and J usage is TRBJ1-3, with a weak D call TRBD1 (5 bases). This TCR came from a man aged 18 to 30 in good health and CMV-seronegative. The CDR3 nucleotides read TGTGCCAGCAGTTACTCCACGACAGACTCTGGAAACACCATATATTTT. This translates into CASSYSTTDSGNTIYF.